These 20 T cell receptor beta chains originate from one sample sequenced in a study of somatic mutations in cytotoxic T cells in rheumatoid arthritis. TCRdb's copy holds only in-frame clones and misses some; the assay was immunoSEQ multiplex PCR. Of roughly 30,000 clones detected, more than 85% appear once; the ten largest clones hold approximately 9.4%. The sequencing sample was made of CD8+ T cells sorted from blood. Receptors were obtained from an adult with rheumatoid arthritis.

This chain uses TRBV2 with TRBJ2-4; 7 positions match TRBD2. Germline lookup yields CDR1 SNHLY and CDR2 FYNNEI. V dropped 0 bases and J dropped 7; count of bases not matched to a gene: 6. The CDR3 has 15 amino acids. CDR3 in amino acids: CASSEATAGSNIQYF. CDR3 nucleotides: TGTGCCAGCAGTGAAGCGACAGCGGGGTCGAACATTCAGTACTTC.

J is TRBJ2-7 and V is TRBV20-1, with D maybe TRBD1 (5 bases). V lost 5 bases to trimming and J lost 4 bases, with 9 bases between them. The CDR3 has 11 residues. From germline, CDR1 is DFQATT and CDR2 SNEGSKA (reference sequence). The CDR3 loop reads CSALQGYEQYF. CDR3 bases: TGCAGTGCTCTGCAGGGTTACGAGCAGTACTTC.

This chain uses TRBV7-3 with TRBJ2-1, with unresolved D. The length of the CDR3 is 13 residues. Germline assignment: CDR1 SGHTA and CDR2 FQGTGA. Trimming shortened V by 0 bases and J by 10 bases, and 10 bases separated the two germline ends. CDR3 sequence: CASSLTGSVEQFF. In nucleotides, the CDR3 is TGTGCCAGCAGCTTAACCGGTTCGGTAGAGCAGTTCTTC.

This clone was observed a handful of times. V and J are TRBV28 and TRBJ1-2; no clear D. Deletions cut 2 bases from V and 2 bases from J, with 9 bases between. CDR1 is MDHEN and CDR2 is SYDVKM in the germline V gene. This CDR3 region has 14 residues. CDR3 region: CASSLLGTNYGYTF. The CDR3 DNA follows: TGTGCCAGCAGTTTACTGGGTACGAACTATGGCTACACCTTC.

The chain recombines TRBV19 with TRBJ1-1; no reliable D call. CDR3 length: 15 residues. In germline, CDR1 is LNHDA, CDR2 SQIVND (reference sequence). V dropped 3 bases and J dropped 0 bases, with 11 bases sitting between them. CDR3 nucleotide sequence: TGTGCCAGTAGTATTAGTGAGGATGTGAACACTGAAGCTTTCTTT. Translating gives CASSISEDVNTEAFF.

This chain joins TRBV4-1 and TRBJ2-6; D unclear. V lost 0 bases and J 0 bases, leaving 15 bases between the germline ends. Germline-derived CDR1 and CDR2 are MGHRA and YSYEKL. CDR3 length: 19 amino acids. CDR3 sequence: CASSQEIVTLSSGANVLTF. The CDR3 DNA follows: TGCGCCAGCAGCCAAGAGATAGTGACTCTGAGCTCTGGGGCCAACGTCCTGACTTTC.

The chain combines TRBV9 with TRBJ2-1; D gene uncertain. Trimming took off 0 bases at V and 6 bases at J, with 13 bases between the two ends. Germline V gene data show CDR1 as SGDLS and CDR2 as YYNGEE. The CDR3 is 15 amino acids. The CDR3: CASSVGVDPSNEQFF. The CDR3 region has the DNA TGTGCCAGCAGCGTAGGCGTGGACCCCTCCAATGAGCAGTTCTTC.

The V call is TRBV10-3, the J call TRBJ2-7; D may be TRBD1 (5 bases). This CDR3 spans 14 amino acids. CDR1 is ENHRY, CDR2 SYGVKD, per germline. Trimming stripped 8 bases from V and 5 bases from J, with 19 bases between. The CDR3 nucleotides are TGTGCCATCGCCCGGCAGGGCCAAGGCCACGAGCAGTACTTC. Its translation is CAIARQGQGHEQYF.

This clone was recorded once. This sequence joins TRBV7-9 and TRBJ2-3, with unresolved D. The CDR3 has 16 residues. Trimming removed 5 bases from V and 0 bases from J, with 15 bases in between. From germline, CDR1 is SEHNR and CDR2 FQNEAQ (reference sequence). The DNA for the CDR3 is TGTGCCAGCAGCCCGACGGTGGGAACCAGCACAGATACGCAGTATTTT. It yields the protein CASSPTVGTSTDTQYF.

The chain has TRBV7-9 and TRBJ1-2; D unresolved. The CDR3 runs 15 residues. V was cut by 5 bases and J by 2 bases, with 15 bases left in between. Germline V gives CDR1 SEHNR, CDR2 FQNEAQ (reference sequence). CDR3 sequence: CASSATRGPNYGYTF. CDR3 in DNA: TGTGCCAGCAGCGCAACCCGTGGGCCCAACTATGGCTACACCTTC.

This chain connects TRBV11-2 to TRBJ1-6, with D hard to call. Trimming stripped 3 bases from V and 7 bases from J, with 13 bases between. This CDR3 is 15 amino acids long. The germline CDR1 and CDR2 sequences are SGHAT and FQNNGV. CDR3 amino acids: CASSFGRHGNSPLHF. CDR3 nucleotide sequence: TGTGCCAGCAGCTTTGGCAGACACGGGAATTCACCCCTCCACTTT. Looking up the rest from reference TRBV11-2 and TRBJ1-6 gives the full variable domain: EAGVAQSPRYKIIEKRQSVAFWCNPISGHATLYWYQQILGQGPKLLIQFQNNGVVDDSQLPKDRFSAERLKGVDSTLKIQPAKLEDSAVYLCASSFGRHGNSPLHFGNGTRLTVT.

The chain has TRBV7-9 and TRBJ2-7; 11 bases agree with TRBD2. This CDR3 region has 15 residues. V lost 5 bases and J lost 2; bases outside the gene matches: 5. Looked up from germline, CDR1 is SEHNR and CDR2 is FQNEAQ (reference sequence). CDR3 residues: CASSTGLAGPYEQYF. CDR3 bases: TGTGCCAGCAGCACCGGACTAGCGGGCCCCTACGAGCAGTACTTC.

The chain couples TRBV6-5 to TRBJ2-1; D might be TRBD1 or TRBD2, each matching 7 bases. The CDR3 is 13 amino acids. The germline V and J ends were trimmed by 6 bases and 5 bases, with 11 bases remaining between them. Germline V gene data show CDR1 as MNHEY and CDR2 as SVGAGI. The CDR3: CASRTGRDNEQFF. The CDR3, as DNA: TGTGCCAGCAGGACAGGGAGGGACAATGAGCAGTTCTTC.

This clone has only one observation. The rearrangement joins TRBV4-3 to TRBJ2-1, with a tentative D call TRBD2 (5 bases). V lost 3 bases to trimming and J lost 7 bases, with 10 bases between them. The CDR3 length is 13 residues. CDR1 LGHNA and CDR2 YSLEER come from the germline V gene. In nucleotides, the CDR3 is TGCGCCAGCAGCCAGGCCCCGGGAAATGAGCAGTTCTTC. Protein: CASSQAPGNEQFF.

The rearrangement joins TRBV9 to TRBJ2-1; 10 bases are a match to TRBD1. The V and J ends lost 3 bases and 2 bases, in that order; junction bases with no gene match: 5. The germline CDR1 and CDR2 sequences are SGDLS and YYNGEE. CDR3 length: 16 amino acids. In nucleotides, the CDR3 is TGTGCCAGCAGCGCAGCCGGGACAGGGGCCTACAATGAGCAGTTCTTC. The encoded protein is CASSAAGTGAYNEQFF.

In its sample, this clone was seen a few times. The chain is built from TRBV27 and TRBJ1-6; the D gene is possibly TRBD1 (6 bases). There are 15 residues in the CDR3. CDR1 and CDR2 from the germline V gene are MNHEY and SMNVEV (reference sequence). Trimming took 4 bases from V and 8 from J, leaving 15 bases between them. The CDR3 DNA follows: TGTGCCAGCAGTTCCAGAAGGACAGTTGATTCACCCCTCCACTTT. Its translation is CASSSRRTVDSPLHF.

The rearrangement uses TRBV6-4 and TRBJ2-2, with 9 bases that match TRBD1. With 3 bases clipped from V and 4 bases from J, the junction kept 0 bases outside the gene matches. Germline CDR1 reads MRHNA; CDR2 reads SNTAGT. The CDR3 contains 14 residues. The CDR3 spells CASSETGGTGELFF. CDR3 in DNA: TGTGCCAGCAGTGAGACAGGGGGCACCGGGGAGCTGTTTTTT.

The genes are TRBV9 and TRBJ1-2; D is unresolved. Germline V CDR1 and CDR2: SGDLS, YYNGEE. The germline V and J ends were trimmed by 4 bases and 0 bases, with 16 bases remaining between them. CDR3 size: 16 residues. As DNA, the CDR3 is TGTGCCAGCAGCACGCCTCCGGGTCGATCTAACTATGGCTACACCTTC. Its protein is CASSTPPGRSNYGYTF. Full variable domain (remainder filled in from reference TRBV9 and TRBJ1-2): DSGVTQTPKHLITATGQRVTLRCSPRSGDLSVYWYQQSLDQGLQFLIQYYNGEERAKGNILERFSAQQFPDLHSELNLSSLELGDSALYFCASSTPPGRSNYGYTFGSGTRLTVV.

The genes are TRBV4-1 and TRBJ1-3; D possibly corresponds to TRBD1 (5 bases). Germline V gives CDR1 MGHRA, CDR2 YSYEKL. CDR3 length equals 16 residues. Trimming stripped 1 base from V and 4 bases from J, with 14 bases between. CDR3 residues: CASSQVMTDGGNTIYF. In nucleotides, the CDR3 is TGCGCCAGCAGCCAAGTAATGACAGACGGGGGAAACACCATATATTTT.

This chain links TRBV6-4 with TRBJ2-1; 7 bases are shared with TRBD2. Per germline, CDR1 MRHNA and CDR2 SNTAGT. The V and J ends lost 6 bases and 7 bases, in that order; junction bases with no gene match: 18. This CDR3 region has 17 residues. CDR3 loop: CASSALYEAGHGNEQFF. In DNA, the CDR3 is TGTGCCAGCAGCGCCCTTTATGAAGCGGGGCACGGGAATGAGCAGTTCTTC.